The 30 T cell receptor beta chains presented below share a single source sample, sequenced in a study of T-cell reconstitution after alpha-beta-depleted transplantation in children. Unique molecular identifiers were incorporated into the prepared TCRbeta library. TCRdb called the PCR reads again in MiXCR, with one record for every CDR3 protein. The table shows about 400,000 distinct CDR3 sequences, with roughly 16% occurring only once. Sequencing used PBMCs, mostly from graft donor cells, obtained 360 days after TCRalphabeta/CD19-depleted stem cell transplant. These receptors all stem from a boy under three years old who had a stem cell transplant for Wiskott-Aldrich syndrome, so the T cells may come from the graft donor.

The sample holds a few counts of this clonotype. The chain carries TRBV5-1 and TRBJ2-3; 8 nucleotides agree with TRBD1. CDR3 length: 16 residues. Looked up from germline, CDR1 is SGHRS and CDR2 is YFSETQ. V gave up 1 base and J gave up 1 base; unmatched junction bases: 5. The CDR3 loop reads CASSLLPGQGTDTQYF. CDR3 DNA: TGCGCCAGCAGCTTGCTCCCGGGACAGGGCACAGATACGCAGTATTTT.

The gene calls are TRBV10-3 and TRBJ2-7; the D gene is possibly TRBD1 (6 bases). V lost 0 bases to trimming and J lost 6 bases, with 15 bases between them. This CDR3 is 15 amino acids long. Germline V gene data show CDR1 as ENHRY and CDR2 as SYGVKD. For the CDR3, the DNA is TGTGCCATCAGTGAGTCGGGACACTCCTCGCGCGAGCAGTACTTC. Protein: CAISESGHSSREQYF.

The chain employs TRBV4-3 and TRBJ2-5, with 7 bases identical to TRBD1. Germline assignment: CDR1 LGHNA and CDR2 YSLEER. Trimming took 0 bases from V and 1 from J; bases not matched to a gene: 5. This CDR3 contains 16 residues. This CDR3 is CASSQDWDSGQETQYF. CDR3 nucleotide sequence: TGCGCCAGCAGCCAAGATTGGGACAGTGGCCAAGAGACCCAGTACTTC.

This clonotype was seen more than once but under ten times. The V gene is TRBV5-1, the J gene TRBJ2-2; tentative D call: TRBD1 (6 bases). This CDR3 has 17 amino acids. V was cut by 3 bases and J by 4 bases, with 19 bases left in between. Germline V CDR1 and CDR2: SGHRS, YFSETQ. CDR3 sequence: CASSSPSGGQITGELFF. Here the CDR3 DNA reads TGCGCCAGCAGCTCCCCATCTGGCGGACAGATCACCGGGGAGCTGTTTTTT.

J is TRBJ2-7 and V is TRBV12-3 or TRBV12-4, with 10 bases that match TRBD2. This CDR3 is 16 amino acids long. The J segment lost 4 bases and the V segment lost 5 bases, leaving 11 bases of the junction unmatched. CDR3 sequence reads: CASSLSTSGLGYEQYF. CDR3 in DNA: TGTGCCAGCAGTCTTTCGACTAGCGGGTTGGGGTACGAGCAGTACTTC.

This clonotype was seen at least ten times. This chain joins TRBV4-3 and TRBJ2-2; 9 nucleotides match TRBD2. This CDR3 is built from 19 residues. Unmatched junction bases numbered 10, after V lost 0 bases and J lost 2 bases. Per the germline V gene, CDR1 is LGHNA and CDR2 is YSLEER. CDR3 DNA sequence: TGCGCCAGCAGCCAAGAGGACGTCACTAGCGGGTTTAACACCGGGGAGCTGTTTTTT. Translation gives CASSQEDVTSGFNTGELFF.

This chain joins TRBV5-1 and TRBJ2-5; TRBD1 is a possible D gene (6 bases). CDR3 length: 16 amino acids. Trimming stripped 3 bases from V and 5 bases from J, with 20 bases between. The germline CDR1 and CDR2 sequences are SGHRS and YFSETQ. The CDR3 coding sequence is TGCGCCAGCAGCTCCCGAAACAGGGTGTATAGGGAGACCCAGTACTTC. Protein product: CASSSRNRVYRETQYF.

The J gene is TRBJ2-7, the V gene TRBV18, with D perhaps matching TRBD1 (6 bases). The length of the CDR3 is 15 residues. Germline CDR1 is KGHSH and CDR2 is LQKENI. V shed 2 bases and J shed 1 base, with 12 bases lying between them. CDR3 DNA: TGTGCCAGCTCACCATCCCCGACAGGTTCCTACGAGCAGTACTTC. The encoded protein is CASSPSPTGSYEQYF.

In this sample, this clonotype turned up a few times. The rearrangement links TRBV6-5 to TRBJ1-4; D is uncertain. CDR3 size: 14 residues. Between the trimmed V and J ends, which lost 5 bases and 8 bases, there was a span of 15 bases. CDR1 and CDR2 (germline): MNHEY, SVGAGI. The CDR3 DNA sequence: TGTGCCAGCAGTAACGAGGGTCTAAGGGAAAAACTGTTTTTT. This sequence encodes CASSNEGLREKLFF.

This clonotype appeared a few times. This sequence joins TRBV11-1 and TRBJ1-5; D ambiguous. V was trimmed by 1 base and J by 2 bases, leaving 18 bases between them. This CDR3 is 18 amino acids long. The germline V gene encodes CDR1 SGHAT and CDR2 FQDESV (reference sequence). The CDR3 loop reads CASSLESVGRRGNQPQHF. The DNA of the CDR3 is TGTGCCAGCAGCTTAGAGTCGGTGGGTCGAAGGGGCAATCAGCCCCAGCATTTT.

This clonotype was recorded a few times. V is TRBV12-3 or TRBV12-4 and J is TRBJ1-5, with TRBD1 matching over 9 bases. This CDR3 has 18 residues. V lost 6 bases, J lost 0 bases, and 12 bases stayed unmatched. The CDR3 is CASRRGQGPAYSNQPQHF. The DNA for the CDR3 is TGTGCCAGCAGACGAGGACAGGGGCCGGCCTATAGCAATCAGCCCCAGCATTTT.

The rearrangement links TRBV10-3 to TRBJ2-5; D is unclear. The V end lost 2 bases, the J end lost 5 bases, and 12 bases lay between the germline ends. This CDR3 spans 14 amino acids. In germline, CDR1 is ENHRY, CDR2 SYGVKD. The CDR3 DNA sequence: TGTGCCATCAGTGAGGCTCCCTTGGAGGAGACCCAGTACTTC. Protein: CAISEAPLEETQYF.

The chain recombines TRBV5-5 with TRBJ2-7; tentatively, D is TRBD1 (7 bases). The CDR3 extends over 16 amino acids. Trimming shortened V by 3 bases and J by 0 bases, and 16 bases separated the two germline ends. Germline V lookup: CDR1 SGHKS, CDR2 YYEKEE (reference sequence). CDR3 coding DNA: TGTGCCAGCAGCTCTGCTGGAGGGGGCGCCTCCTACGAGCAGTACTTC. The encoded protein is CASSSAGGGASYEQYF.

This clonotype was recorded a few times. This sequence joins TRBV20-1 and TRBJ2-7; either TRBD1 or TRBD2 may fit D (6 bases each). Per germline, CDR1 DFQATT and CDR2 SNEGSKA (reference sequence). Trimming removed 0 bases at V and 2 bases at J, with 14 bases between. The CDR3 runs 15 residues. The CDR3 DNA is TGCAGTGCTAGAGATATCACAGGGAGGACCTACGAGCAGTACTTC. Translating it yields CSARDITGRTYEQYF.

This clonotype was seen more than once but under ten times. This chain uses TRBV11-2 with TRBJ2-7; possible D gene TRBD1, 6 bases. In germline, CDR1 is SGHAT, CDR2 FQNNGV. The CDR3 spans 15 residues. The V gene lost 7 bases and the J gene lost 2 bases, with 18 bases spanning the gap. The CDR3 bases are TGTGCCAGCACCATTTGGGCAGGGGCTGCCTACGAGCAGTACTTC. Translation gives CASTIWAGAAYEQYF. The full variable domain, in which reference TRBV11-2 and TRBJ2-7 provide the parts outside the CDR3, is EAGVAQSPRYKIIEKRQSVAFWCNPISGHATLYWYQQILGQGPKLLIQFQNNGVVDDSQLPKDRFSAERLKGVDSTLKIQPAKLEDSAVYLCASTIWAGAAYEQYFGPGTRLTVT.

This clonotype was counted many times. The chain recombines TRBV2 with TRBJ2-2; a possible D gene is TRBD1 (5 bases). The CDR3 contains 16 residues. V lost 1 base, J lost 1 base, and 10 bases lay in between. Germline V lookup: CDR1 SNHLY, CDR2 FYNNEI. The CDR3 reads CASSEVWGRNTGELFF. The CDR3 region has the DNA TGTGCCAGCAGTGAAGTCTGGGGCAGGAACACCGGGGAGCTGTTTTTT.

In this sample, this clonotype turned up a few times. The rearrangement joins TRBV15 to TRBJ2-3; 8 bases fit TRBD2. Trimming took 1 base from V and 3 from J; bases not matched to a gene: 6. The CDR3 runs 16 residues. Germline assignment: CDR1 LNHNV and CDR2 YYDKDF (reference sequence). CDR3 bases: TGTGCCACCAGCAGAGTCGGGACTAGGGCGACAGATACGCAGTATTTT. Protein product: CATSRVGTRATDTQYF.

In this sample, this clonotype turned up a few times. The rearrangement joins TRBV19 to TRBJ1-1, with a possible D match to TRBD1 (5 bases). V shed 5 bases and J shed 7 bases, with 11 bases lying between them. The germline V gene encodes CDR1 LNHDA and CDR2 SQIVND (reference sequence). CDR3 length equals 12 residues. CDR3 loop: CASSWPDSEAFF. Here the CDR3 DNA reads TGTGCCAGTAGTTGGCCCGACAGTGAAGCTTTCTTT.

There are a few counts of this clonotype. This sequence joins TRBV7-2 and TRBJ2-5, with D perhaps being TRBD1 or TRBD2 (6 bases each). V dropped 5 bases and J dropped 3 bases, with 19 bases sitting between them. There are 16 residues in the CDR3. Germline V CDR1 and CDR2: SGHTA, FQGNSA. In DNA form, the CDR3 reads TGTGCCAGCAGCGCCGGGAGCGAACAGGGAAAAGAGACCCAGTACTTC. Its translation is CASSAGSEQGKETQYF.

V gene TRBV15 combines with J gene TRBJ2-3, with unresolved D. This CDR3 has 14 amino acids. Germline CDR1 LNHNV, CDR2 YYDKDF (reference sequence). V lost 0 bases and J lost 5, with 9 bases in between. CDR3 region: CATSRDTAGDTQYF. In DNA, the CDR3 is TGTGCCACCAGCAGAGATACCGCAGGAGATACGCAGTATTTT.

The DNA of the CDR3 is TGTGCCAGCAGTTTTGTTAGGGACCTTCAGTACTTC. Encoded protein: CASSFVRDLQYF. J is TRBJ2-4 and V is TRBV12-3 or TRBV12-4; D could derive from TRBD1 or TRBD2 (5 bases each). The CDR3 is 12 residues long. V gave up 3 bases and J gave up 11 bases, with 11 bases separating them.

This clonotype showed up just a few times. The chain uses TRBV2 and TRBJ1-2; 7 bases are shared with TRBD1. The germline V gene has CDR1 SNHLY and CDR2 FYNNEI. The CDR3 length is 13 residues. The ends lost 6 bases at V and 7 bases at J; junction bases unmatched: 8. The CDR3 nucleotides read TGTGCCAGCAGGGGACACAGGGGTGGTGGCTACACCTTC. As protein: CASRGHRGGGYTF. Full variable domain (remainder filled in from reference TRBV2 and TRBJ1-2): EPEVTQTPSHQVTQMGQEVILRCVPISNHLYFYWYRQILGQKVEFLVSFYNNEISEKSEIFDDQFSVERPDGSNFTLKIRSTKLEDSAMYFCASRGHRGGGYTFGSGTRLTVV.

Only a few counts were recorded for this clonotype. This sequence joins TRBV6-5 and TRBJ2-4; D perhaps matches TRBD1 (6 bases). Germline CDR1 is MNHEY and CDR2 is SVGAGI. V gave up 0 bases and J gave up 7 bases, with 13 bases separating them. The CDR3 runs 15 residues. CDR3 in DNA: TGTGCCAGCAGTTACTCCTGGGGGCGCGAGAACATTCAGTACTTC. This sequence encodes CASSYSWGRENIQYF.

The chain employs TRBV28 and TRBJ2-2; weak D call: TRBD1 (6 bases). V lost 8 bases to trimming and J lost 1 base, with 14 bases between them. CDR1 MDHEN and CDR2 SYDVKM come from the germline V gene. This CDR3 is 15 amino acids long. DNA of the CDR3: TGTGCCAGCGCCCCCTGGGACAAGAACACCGGGGAGCTGTTTTTT. This codes for CASAPWDKNTGELFF.

This clonotype has a count of ten or more. This chain links TRBV3-1 with TRBJ2-1, with TRBD2 matching 13 bases. The V segment lost 0 bases and the J segment 4 bases; nucleotides outside the gene matches: 6. The CDR3 contains 18 residues. The V gene's germline CDR1 is LGHDT and CDR2 YNNKEL (reference sequence). The CDR3 DNA sequence: TGTGCCAGCAGCCAAGATGCGGGACTAGCGGGGAGATACAATGAGCAGTTCTTC. Its protein product is CASSQDAGLAGRYNEQFF.

This clonotype came up a few times. The chain recombines TRBV20-1 with TRBJ2-1; 9 positions agree with TRBD2. The V gene end was trimmed by 6 bases and the J gene end by 7 bases; junction bases not matched to a gene: 10. The CDR3 length is 14 residues. CDR1 and CDR2 from the germline V gene are DFQATT and SNEGSKA (reference sequence). In DNA form, the CDR3 reads TGCAGTGCAGCCGGGACTAGCCTAACAAATGAGCAGTTCTTC. Encoded protein: CSAAGTSLTNEQFF.

This clonotype occurred a few times. This chain joins TRBV27 and TRBJ2-7, with D possibly being TRBD1 (5 bases). The CDR3 is 15 residues long. Trimming left V 2 bases short and J 2 bases short, with 13 bases between. Germline V gene sequence: CDR1 MNHEY, CDR2 SMNVEV (reference sequence). CDR3 amino acids: CASSLGHTIPYEQYF. The CDR3 nucleotides are TGTGCCAGCAGTTTAGGACATACAATTCCCTACGAGCAGTACTTC.

The gene calls are TRBV27 and TRBJ2-5; 7 positions match TRBD1. The V gene end was trimmed by 5 bases and the J gene end by 5 bases; junction bases not matched to a gene: 11. Germline V gene lookup returns CDR1 MNHEY and CDR2 SMNVEV (reference sequence). CDR3 length: 15 amino acids. The CDR3 DNA reads as TGTGCCAGCAGTCACCTACCCTACAGGGGTGAGACCCAGTACTTC. This sequence encodes CASSHLPYRGETQYF.

In this sample, this clonotype turned up a few times. The V gene is TRBV6-2 or TRBV6-3, the J gene TRBJ2-3; the match to TRBD2 covers 14 bases. CDR1 MNHEY and CDR2 SVGEGT come from the germline V gene. Trimming removed 4 bases from V and 3 bases from J; junction bases left unmatched: 12. This CDR3 has 19 amino acids. This CDR3 is CASSWEPGLAGVRTDTQYF. The CDR3 DNA is TGTGCCAGCAGTTGGGAACCGGGACTAGCGGGAGTTCGAACAGATACGCAGTATTTT.

This clonotype has only a few counts. This chain's CDR3 is CAISEWRGRQETQYF. In nucleotides, the CDR3 is TGTGCCATCAGTGAGTGGAGGGGGAGACAAGAGACCCAGTACTTC. The chain employs TRBV10-3 and TRBJ2-5; D might be TRBD1 or TRBD2, each matching 6 bases. Germline-derived CDR1 and CDR2 are ENHRY and SYGVKD. There are 15 residues in the CDR3. Trimming took 1 base from V and 2 from J, leaving 11 bases between them.